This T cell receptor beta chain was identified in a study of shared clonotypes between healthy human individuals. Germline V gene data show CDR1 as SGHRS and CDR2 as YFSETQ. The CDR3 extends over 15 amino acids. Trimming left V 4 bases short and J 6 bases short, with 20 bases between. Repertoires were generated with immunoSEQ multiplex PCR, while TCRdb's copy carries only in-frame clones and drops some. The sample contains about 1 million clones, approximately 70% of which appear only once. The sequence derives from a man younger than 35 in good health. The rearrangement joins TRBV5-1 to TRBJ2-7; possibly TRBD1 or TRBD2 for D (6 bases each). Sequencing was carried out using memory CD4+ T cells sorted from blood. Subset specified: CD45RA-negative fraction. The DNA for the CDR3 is TGCGCCAGCAGCCCTGTTATGACAGGACTAAGCGAGCAGTACTTC. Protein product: CASSPVMTGLSEQYF.